Below, 22 T cell receptor beta chains from the same sample are listed, as sequenced in a study of T-cell memory formation after mild COVID-19. A single record per CDR3 protein comes from TCRdb applying MiXCR to the 5' RACE reads. The sample lists 250,000 to 300,000 distinct CDR3 sequences; about a sixth were seen once. The sample taken for sequencing was PBMCs or a T cell subset sorted from them (not recorded which). These receptor sequences come from a man between 18 and 29 years old who had mild COVID-19 (a few samples of this study predate the infection). Cell type and time point are not known.

The gene calls are TRBV12-3 or TRBV12-4 and TRBJ2-5; possible D gene TRBD1, 6 bases. Deletions cut 5 bases from V and 1 base from J, with 17 bases between. The CDR3 consists of 16 residues. CDR3 sequence reads: CASSPSRGQGQETQYF. CDR3 DNA sequence: TGTGCCAGCAGTCCATCGAGGGGACAAGGCCAAGAGACCCAGTACTTC.

The chain uses TRBV7-2 and TRBJ2-1, with 16 positions matching TRBD2. J gave up 0 bases and V 7 bases, and 9 bases lay outside the gene matches. The germline gives CDR1 SGHTA, CDR2 FQGNSA. CDR3 size: 19 residues. The CDR3 here is CASIPRGTSGGDSYNEQFF. CDR3 coding DNA: TGTGCCAGCATCCCACGCGGGACTAGCGGGGGGGACTCCTACAATGAGCAGTTCTTC. Looking up the rest from reference TRBV7-2 and TRBJ2-1 gives the full variable domain: GAGVSQSPSNKVTEKGKDVELRCDPISGHTALYWYRQSLGQGLEFLIYFQGNSAPDKSGLPSDRFSAERTGGSVSTLTIQRTQQEDSAVYLCASIPRGTSGGDSYNEQFFGPGTRLTVL.

This clonotype was detected many times. The V and J genes are TRBV20-1 and TRBJ1-2; D call uncertain. The CDR3 consists of 10 residues. CDR1 DFQATT and CDR2 SNEGSKA come from the germline V gene (reference sequence). Deletions cut 3 bases from V and 7 bases from J, with 6 bases between. CDR3: CSASLFGYTF. The DNA of the CDR3 is TGCAGTGCTAGTTTGTTTGGCTACACCTTC.

This clonotype was seen only a few times. This sequence joins TRBV5-5 and TRBJ2-5; 9 bases align to TRBD1. This CDR3 is built from 15 residues. Trimming at V came to 1 base and at J to 2 bases, leaving 3 bases not matched to a gene. Per the germline V gene, CDR1 is SGHKS and CDR2 is YYEKEE (reference sequence). Here the CDR3 reads CASSLLDRGQETQYF. The CDR3 bases are TGTGCCAGCAGCTTGCTGGACAGGGGACAAGAGACCCAGTACTTC.

The chain joins TRBV4-3 to TRBJ1-2, with a tentative D call TRBD1 (5 bases). Trimming left V 3 bases short and J 6 bases short, with 11 bases between. The CDR3 length is 13 residues. Germline CDR1 reads LGHNA; CDR2 reads YSLEER. The CDR3 protein is CASSQTQGDGYTF. CDR3 nucleotides: TGCGCCAGCAGCCAGACGCAAGGGGATGGCTACACCTTC.

The V gene is TRBV4-3, the J gene TRBJ2-7, with unresolved D. The ends were cut back, 0 bases at V and 0 bases at J, with 15 bases in the middle. The CDR3 is made up of 17 amino acids. Germline V CDR1 and CDR2: LGHNA, YSLEER. CDR3 nucleotides: TGCGCCAGCAGCCAAGATTCGCAGGTTAAGAGCTCCTACGAGCAGTACTTC. It codes for CASSQDSQVKSSYEQYF.

The chain has TRBV13 and TRBJ2-1; 9 bases are a match to TRBD2. This CDR3 contains 16 residues. CDR1 is PRHDT, CDR2 FYEKMQ, per germline (reference sequence). V shed 0 bases and J 5 bases; nucleotides not matched to a gene: 5. CDR3 protein: CASSLGGTSFNNEQFF. The CDR3 nucleotides read TGTGCCAGCAGCTTAGGAGGGACTAGCTTCAACAATGAGCAGTTCTTC.

The chain uses TRBV6-2 or TRBV6-3 and TRBJ1-5; no definite D call. The CDR3 covers 13 residues. Trimming removed 5 bases from V and 0 bases from J, with 5 bases in between. Germline V lookup: CDR1 MNHEY, CDR2 SVGEGT. The CDR3 coding sequence is TGTGCCAGCAGTCAGAATAGCAATCAGCCCCAGCATTTT. Translated: CASSQNSNQPQHF.

V gene TRBV5-4 combines with J gene TRBJ2-1, with a weak D call TRBD2 (6 bases). This CDR3 spans 15 amino acids. V was shortened by 4 bases and J by 6 bases, with 17 bases between the two germline ends. The germline CDR1 and CDR2 sequences are SGHNT and YYREEE (reference sequence). CDR3 in amino acids: CASSPTSLPANEQFF. Here the CDR3 DNA reads TGTGCCAGCAGCCCTACTAGCCTCCCCGCCAATGAGCAGTTCTTC.

This chain uses TRBV5-4 with TRBJ2-5, with D possibly matching TRBD2 (6 bases). The germline V gene has CDR1 SGHNT and CDR2 YYREEE (reference sequence). CDR3 length equals 13 residues. V dropped 4 bases and J dropped 4 bases, with 11 bases sitting between them. The CDR3 nucleotides read TGTGCCAGCAGCCCACGGGGGTCAGAGACCCAGTACTTC. Amino acid sequence: CASSPRGSETQYF.

The V call is TRBV28, the J call TRBJ2-5; D perhaps matches TRBD2 (6 bases). CDR3 length: 13 amino acids. Trimming left V 5 bases short and J 3 bases short, with 10 bases between. The germline CDR1 and CDR2 sequences are MDHEN and SYDVKM. The CDR3 loop is CASSTRGKETQYF. The CDR3 coding sequence is TGTGCCAGCAGTACCCGGGGGAAAGAGACCCAGTACTTC.

J is TRBJ2-5 and V is TRBV9; D is ambiguous. Germline CDR1 reads SGDLS; CDR2 reads YYNGEE. The ends were cut back, 0 bases at V and 4 bases at J, with 13 bases in the middle. The CDR3 is 15 amino acids. CDR3 protein: CASSVAPAWGETQYF. The CDR3 DNA reads as TGTGCCAGCAGCGTAGCCCCGGCTTGGGGAGAGACCCAGTACTTC.

The sample holds a few counts of this clonotype. The rearrangement joins TRBV6-5 to TRBJ1-1; tentatively, D is TRBD1 (5 bases). CDR1 is MNHEY, CDR2 SVGAGI, per germline. The V and J ends lost 0 bases and 3 bases respectively, with 14 bases between them. This CDR3 region has 16 residues. The CDR3 protein is CASSYSSGPRDTEAFF. Written as DNA, the CDR3 is TGTGCCAGCAGTTACTCTTCGGGGCCCCGAGACACTGAAGCTTTCTTT.

The sample holds a few counts of this clonotype. V is TRBV28 and J is TRBJ2-2; possible D gene TRBD1, 6 bases. In germline, CDR1 is MDHEN, CDR2 SYDVKM. This CDR3 has 14 residues. The V end lost 5 bases, the J end lost 4 bases, and 11 bases lay between the germline ends. CDR3 amino acids: CASSPYRVTGELFF. CDR3 in DNA: TGTGCCAGCAGTCCCTACAGGGTCACCGGGGAGCTGTTTTTT. Variable domain in full (rest from reference TRBV28 and TRBJ2-2): DVKVTQSSRYLVKRTGEKVFLECVQDMDHENMFWYRQDPGLGLRLIYFSYDVKMKEKGDIPEGYSVSREKKERFSLILESASTNQTSMYLCASSPYRVTGELFFGEGSRLTVL.

This clonotype was picked up a small number of times. The rearrangement joins TRBV12-3 or TRBV12-4 to TRBJ1-4; D remains ambiguous. The V and J ends lost 3 bases and 8 bases respectively, with 13 bases between them. CDR3 length equals 14 residues. CDR3 sequence (DNA): TGTGCCAGCAGTTTTATAAATCAAGGAGAAAAACTGTTTTTT. Translation gives CASSFINQGEKLFF.

The chain couples TRBV7-2 to TRBJ2-7; D is tentatively TRBD1 or TRBD2 (5 bases each). Germline V gene sequence: CDR1 SGHTA, CDR2 FQGNSA. The CDR3 consists of 15 residues. V lost 7 bases, J lost 6 bases, and 22 bases lay in between. Here the CDR3 reads CASTPFGTRLIEQYF. The CDR3 DNA reads as TGTGCCAGCACCCCCTTCGGGACCCGATTGATCGAGCAGTACTTC.

This clonotype has at least ten counts. V is TRBV6-1 and J is TRBJ1-4; D call uncertain. Germline lookup yields CDR1 MNHNS and CDR2 SASEGT. Trimming cost V 5 bases and J 4 bases, with 23 bases left between them. The CDR3 is 18 amino acids. The CDR3: CASSWDFRSSAFNEKLFF. Written as DNA, the CDR3 is TGTGCCAGCAGTTGGGATTTTCGTTCGTCCGCCTTTAATGAAAAACTGTTTTTT.

A few counts support this clonotype. This chain uses TRBV29-1 with TRBJ2-5, with 8 positions matching TRBD2. Unmatched junction bases numbered 3, after V lost 6 bases and J lost 3 bases. Germline-derived CDR1 and CDR2 are SQVTM and ANQGSEA. The CDR3 has 12 residues. CDR3 in DNA: TGCAGCGTCGGGGGGGACAAAGAGACCCAGTACTTC. Its translation: CSVGGDKETQYF.

Only a few counts were recorded for this clonotype. The genes are TRBV11-2 and TRBJ1-4; 12 nucleotides align to TRBD1. Losses at the gene ends were 4 bases for V and 8 bases for J; bases not matched to a gene: 2. There are 14 residues in the CDR3. In germline, CDR1 is SGHAT, CDR2 FQNNGV. The CDR3 loop is CASSWGQGAEKLFF. The CDR3 nucleotides read TGTGCCAGCAGCTGGGGACAGGGGGCGGAAAAACTGTTTTTT.

This clonotype was seen a few times. The genes are TRBV15 and TRBJ2-4; 12 bases fit TRBD1. Germline lookup yields CDR1 LNHNV and CDR2 YYDKDF (reference sequence). The J segment lost 7 bases and the V segment lost 0 bases, leaving 4 bases of the junction unmatched. This CDR3 is built from 16 residues. The CDR3 sequence is CATSRDAGTGGNIQYF. CDR3 bases: TGTGCCACCAGCAGAGATGCAGGGACAGGGGGCAACATTCAGTACTTC.

The gene calls are TRBV7-2 and TRBJ2-5; D is ambiguous. This CDR3 spans 12 amino acids. Germline lookup yields CDR1 SGHTA and CDR2 FQGNSA. The V end lost 2 bases, the J end lost 8 bases, and 9 bases lay between the germline ends. The CDR3 loop is CASSLLSLTQYF. The CDR3 nucleotides are TGTGCCAGCAGCTTACTTTCACTAACCCAGTACTTC.

This clonotype showed up just a few times. The V and J genes are TRBV7-2 and TRBJ1-4; D perhaps matches TRBD1 (6 bases). V lost 5 bases, J lost 0 bases, and 13 bases lay in between. The CDR3 has 16 amino acids. Germline assignment: CDR1 SGHTA and CDR2 FQGNSA. The CDR3 DNA sequence: TGTGCCAGCAGCCCAGACAGGCCGCCAACTAATGAAAAACTGTTTTTT. It encodes CASSPDRPPTNEKLFF.